Listed below are T cell receptor beta chains from one sample, sequenced in a study of shared clonotypes between healthy human individuals. Some clones are missing from TCRdb's copy, which holds only in-frame ones; the method was immunoSEQ multiplex PCR. The repertoire includes around 2,000,000 clones, 95% of them detected once, and 0.13% sits in the top ten. Sequenced sample: naive CD4+ T cells sorted from blood. The origin of the receptors is a man younger than 35 in good health. The CDR3 runs from the conserved cysteine through the conserved F or W. D genes are given only for firm matches. Where a row states a size, it is once, few, many or the class of an expanded clone; other rows omit it.

v_gene: TRBV10-3; abundance: -; j_gene: TRBJ2-2; d_gene: -; CDR3nt: TGTGCCATCAGTAGCGAATTGAACACCGGGGAGCTGTTTTTT; CDR3aa: CAISSELNTGELFF
v_gene: TRBV30; abundance: -; j_gene: TRBJ1-1; d_gene: TRBD1; CDR3nt: TGTGCCTGGAGATTCCGGGACAGGGCAACTGAAGCTTTCTTT; CDR3aa: CAWRFRDRATEAFF
v_gene: TRBV30; abundance: once; j_gene: TRBJ1-3; d_gene: TRBD1; CDR3nt: TGTGCCTGGAGTGTACTGGACAGGGGAGGAAACACCATATATTTT; CDR3aa: CAWSVLDRGGNTIYF
v_gene: TRBV28; abundance: -; j_gene: TRBJ1-2; d_gene: TRBD1; CDR3nt: TGTGCCAGCAGGGGCCCAGGACAGGGGGCGGCTGGCTACACCTTC; CDR3aa: CASRGPGQGAAGYTF
v_gene: TRBV5-1; abundance: -; j_gene: TRBJ1-5; d_gene: TRBD1; CDR3nt: TGCGCCAGCAGCCCGACCGGGACAGGAACGGAGCCCCAGCATTTT; CDR3aa: CASSPTGTGTEPQHF
v_gene: TRBV11-2; abundance: -; j_gene: TRBJ2-3; d_gene: -; CDR3nt: TGTGCCAGCAGCCTATCCGGGAATTCCCCTCGGGATACGCAGTATTTT; CDR3aa: CASSLSGNSPRDTQYF
v_gene: TRBV18; abundance: once; j_gene: TRBJ2-7; d_gene: TRBD2; CDR3nt: TGTGCCAGCTCCCGAGCAGCGGGGGCCACCTACGAGCAGTACTTC; CDR3aa: CASSRAAGATYEQYF
v_gene: TRBV10-3; abundance: -; j_gene: TRBJ1-1; d_gene: TRBD1; CDR3nt: TGTGCCATCAGTGGACAGGGCCCGTCTGAAGCTTTCTTT; CDR3aa: CAISGQGPSEAFF
v_gene: TRBV6-5; abundance: -; j_gene: TRBJ2-7; d_gene: -; CDR3nt: TGTGCCAGCAAGGGGACGGGCCCTTTCTACGAGCAGTACTTC; CDR3aa: CASKGTGPFYEQYF
v_gene: TRBV6-5; abundance: -; j_gene: TRBJ2-5; d_gene: -; CDR3nt: TGTGCCACCTTACCTCTAGGACTGGGTCTGACCCAGTACTTC; CDR3aa: CATLPLGLGLTQYF
v_gene: TRBV5-4; abundance: -; j_gene: TRBJ2-2; d_gene: TRBD2; CDR3nt: TGTGCCAGCAGCTTGGGGCTAGCGGACACCGGGGAGCTGTTTTTT; CDR3aa: CASSLGLADTGELFF
v_gene: TRBV7-2; abundance: few; j_gene: TRBJ1-6; d_gene: -; CDR3nt: TGTGCCAGCAGCTTAGGGTTCTCTAGCAATTCACCCCTCCACTTT; CDR3aa: CASSLGFSSNSPLHF
v_gene: TRBV29-1; abundance: -; j_gene: TRBJ2-5; d_gene: TRBD1; CDR3nt: TGCAGCTCCGAGGGACAGCTCCAAGAGACCCAGTACTTC; CDR3aa: CSSEGQLQETQYF
v_gene: TRBV10-3; abundance: -; j_gene: TRBJ2-3; d_gene: TRBD2; CDR3nt: TGTGCCATCAGTGAGGGCACTAGCGGGGGGGGCGGTGATACGCAGTATTTT; CDR3aa: CAISEGTSGGGGDTQYF
v_gene: TRBV5-6; abundance: once; j_gene: TRBJ1-2; d_gene: -; CDR3nt: TGTGCCAGCAGCGGCCGGGGGGCATATGGCTACACCTTC; CDR3aa: CASSGRGAYGYTF
v_gene: TRBV21-1; abundance: -; j_gene: TRBJ2-7; d_gene: -; CDR3nt: TGTGCCAGCAGCAAAGGGAGCTGCGGGAGGGCCTCCTACGAGCAGTACTTC; CDR3aa: CASSKGSCGRASYEQYF
v_gene: TRBV7-9; abundance: -; j_gene: TRBJ2-1; d_gene: -; CDR3nt: TGTGCCAGCAGCTTCCCGGAGGGGGTCAATGAGCAGTTCTTC; CDR3aa: CASSFPEGVNEQFF
v_gene: TRBV6-5; abundance: -; j_gene: TRBJ2-2; d_gene: -; CDR3nt: TGTGCCAGCAGTCTACGAGGGCCCGTCACCGGGGAGCTGTTTTTT; CDR3aa: CASSLRGPVTGELFF
v_gene: TRBV4-1; abundance: -; j_gene: TRBJ1-4; d_gene: -; CDR3nt: TGCGCCAGCAGCCAAGACCCGGGGGCCTCTAATGAAAAACTGTTTTTT; CDR3aa: CASSQDPGASNEKLFF
v_gene: TRBV5-1; abundance: -; j_gene: TRBJ2-1; d_gene: -; CDR3nt: TGCGCCAGCAGCCTCGGACAGCCGGCGGGTGAGCAGTTCTTC; CDR3aa: CASSLGQPAGEQFF
v_gene: TRBV4-1; abundance: once; j_gene: TRBJ1-2; d_gene: -; CDR3nt: TGCGCCAGCAGCCAAGAACCAAGCAGGGGTGCTGGCTACACCTTC; CDR3aa: CASSQEPSRGAGYTF
v_gene: TRBV14; abundance: -; j_gene: TRBJ2-1; d_gene: TRBD2; CDR3nt: TGTGCCAGCAGCCTCCTTAGCGGGAGTGAGGGTGAGCAGTTCTTC; CDR3aa: CASSLLSGSEGEQFF
v_gene: TRBV27; abundance: -; j_gene: TRBJ1-1; d_gene: -; CDR3nt: TGTGCCAGCAGTTTATGGGATCCATCTATCGGCACTGAAGCTTTCTTT; CDR3aa: CASSLWDPSIGTEAFF
v_gene: TRBV7-2; abundance: -; j_gene: TRBJ2-1; d_gene: TRBD1; CDR3nt: TGTGCCAGCAGCCGCGACAGGGGGCCCAACAATGAGCAGTTCTTC; CDR3aa: CASSRDRGPNNEQFF
v_gene: TRBV7-9; abundance: -; j_gene: TRBJ1-1; d_gene: TRBD1; CDR3nt: TGTGCCAGCAGCCCTGGGACGGGACAGGGGAACACTGAAGCTTTCTTT; CDR3aa: CASSPGTGQGNTEAFF
v_gene: TRBV7-2; abundance: once; j_gene: TRBJ2-5; d_gene: -; CDR3nt: TGTGCCAGCAGCTTAAGTATCGGGGGAGAGACCCAGTACTTC; CDR3aa: CASSLSIGGETQYF
v_gene: TRBV5-4; abundance: -; j_gene: TRBJ1-6; d_gene: -; CDR3nt: TGTGCCAGCAGCTGGGACAATGTGGAGAATTCACCCCTCCACTTT; CDR3aa: CASSWDNVENSPLHF
v_gene: TRBV5-6; abundance: -; j_gene: TRBJ2-1; d_gene: -; CDR3nt: TGTGCCAGCAGCTTGGTGCGGAGGCAGGGAAGGGTCGAGCAGTTCTTC; CDR3aa: CASSLVRRQGRVEQFF
v_gene: TRBV5-1; abundance: -; j_gene: TRBJ2-5; d_gene: TRBD2; CDR3nt: TGCGCCAGCAGCTTTGGACTAGCGCCCTCTGGAGAGACCCAGTACTTC; CDR3aa: CASSFGLAPSGETQYF
v_gene: TRBV30; abundance: -; j_gene: TRBJ1-4; d_gene: -; CDR3nt: TGTGCCTGGGGTGGCGGCCCTAATGAAAAACTGTTTTTT; CDR3aa: CAWGGGPNEKLFF
v_gene: TRBV7-9; abundance: -; j_gene: TRBJ2-7; d_gene: -; CDR3nt: TGTGCCAGCAGCCATTCCGGTGGGGACACGACAAGCTACGAGCAGTACTTC; CDR3aa: CASSHSGGDTTSYEQYF
v_gene: TRBV5-1; abundance: -; j_gene: TRBJ1-1; d_gene: -; CDR3nt: TGCGCCAGCAGCTCCTTAGGGGGTAACACTGAAGCTTTCTTT; CDR3aa: CASSSLGGNTEAFF
v_gene: TRBV10-3; abundance: -; j_gene: TRBJ2-7; d_gene: -; CDR3nt: TGTGCCATCGCCGACCAAAAGTACGAGCAGTACTTC; CDR3aa: CAIADQKYEQYF
v_gene: TRBV5-6; abundance: -; j_gene: TRBJ1-3; d_gene: -; CDR3nt: TGTGCCAGCAGCTTGGCGGGGGGCGCGGGAAACACCATATATTTT; CDR3aa: CASSLAGGAGNTIYF
v_gene: TRBV7-9; abundance: -; j_gene: TRBJ1-1; d_gene: -; CDR3nt: TGTGCCAGCAGCCCCTTTATGAGACAAGGGGAGGCGGCTGAAGCTTTCTTT; CDR3aa: CASSPFMRQGEAAEAFF
v_gene: TRBV11-2; abundance: -; j_gene: TRBJ2-3; d_gene: -; CDR3nt: TGTGCCAGCAGCTTGGACAGAAGCACAGATACGCAGTATTTT; CDR3aa: CASSLDRSTDTQYF
v_gene: TRBV5-1; abundance: -; j_gene: TRBJ2-3; d_gene: TRBD1; CDR3nt: TGCGCCAGCAGCTTGGCTACAGGGGTTACAGATACGCAGTATTTT; CDR3aa: CASSLATGVTDTQYF
v_gene: TRBV5-1; abundance: -; j_gene: TRBJ1-2; d_gene: -; CDR3nt: TGCGCCAGCAGCTTCGAAGTTAACTATGGCTACACCTTC; CDR3aa: CASSFEVNYGYTF
v_gene: TRBV5-4; abundance: few; j_gene: TRBJ2-7; d_gene: TRBD2; CDR3nt: TGTGCCAGCAGCTTGGGCGGGGGCTACGAGCAGTACTTC; CDR3aa: CASSLGGGYEQYF
v_gene: TRBV15; abundance: -; j_gene: TRBJ2-7; d_gene: -; CDR3nt: TGTGCCACCAGCAGAGATGGGTGGGGTGCCGCGGGGCAGTACTTC; CDR3aa: CATSRDGWGAAGQYF
v_gene: TRBV30; abundance: -; j_gene: TRBJ1-4; d_gene: -; CDR3nt: TGTGCCTGGGGAGAGGGCTCAACTAATGAAAAACTGTTTTTT; CDR3aa: CAWGEGSTNEKLFF
v_gene: TRBV7-2; abundance: -; j_gene: TRBJ2-3; d_gene: -; CDR3nt: TGTGCCAGCAGCCCCCGGGGACTTAGCACAGATACGCAGTATTTT; CDR3aa: CASSPRGLSTDTQYF
v_gene: TRBV5-1; abundance: -; j_gene: TRBJ2-7; d_gene: -; CDR3nt: TGCGCCAGCAGCTTGGTAAGGGGGAAGAGAGGCGAGCAGTACTTC; CDR3aa: CASSLVRGKRGEQYF
v_gene: TRBV6-5; abundance: -; j_gene: TRBJ2-7; d_gene: -; CDR3nt: TGTGCCAGCAGTTACTCCTTTTTCTACGAGCAGTACTTC; CDR3aa: CASSYSFFYEQYF
v_gene: TRBV5-1; abundance: -; j_gene: TRBJ2-1; d_gene: TRBD1; CDR3nt: TGCGCCAGCAGCTTGCTGGACAGGGGCACCAATGAGCAGTTCTTC; CDR3aa: CASSLLDRGTNEQFF
v_gene: TRBV10-1; abundance: -; j_gene: TRBJ2-1; d_gene: TRBD2; CDR3nt: TGCGCCAGCAGTGAGGCTAGCGGGGGCTACAATGAGCAGTTCTTC; CDR3aa: CASSEASGGYNEQFF
v_gene: TRBV21-1; abundance: -; j_gene: TRBJ2-2; d_gene: -; CDR3nt: TGTGCCAGCAGCAAAGAGGGCCCGGTGAACACCGGGGAGCTGTTTTTT; CDR3aa: CASSKEGPVNTGELFF
v_gene: TRBV30; abundance: -; j_gene: TRBJ2-5; d_gene: -; CDR3nt: TGTGCCTGGAGTTCTTCCCGAGAGACCCAGTACTTC; CDR3aa: CAWSSSRETQYF
v_gene: TRBV7-9; abundance: -; j_gene: TRBJ1-3; d_gene: -; CDR3nt: TGTGCCAGCGTGGACGGCAACTCTGGAAACACCATATATTTT; CDR3aa: CASVDGNSGNTIYF
v_gene: TRBV28; abundance: -; j_gene: TRBJ1-6; d_gene: TRBD1; CDR3nt: TGTGCCAGCAGTACTTGGGACAGGGTGTTCGGTTCACCCCTCCACTTT; CDR3aa: CASSTWDRVFGSPLHF